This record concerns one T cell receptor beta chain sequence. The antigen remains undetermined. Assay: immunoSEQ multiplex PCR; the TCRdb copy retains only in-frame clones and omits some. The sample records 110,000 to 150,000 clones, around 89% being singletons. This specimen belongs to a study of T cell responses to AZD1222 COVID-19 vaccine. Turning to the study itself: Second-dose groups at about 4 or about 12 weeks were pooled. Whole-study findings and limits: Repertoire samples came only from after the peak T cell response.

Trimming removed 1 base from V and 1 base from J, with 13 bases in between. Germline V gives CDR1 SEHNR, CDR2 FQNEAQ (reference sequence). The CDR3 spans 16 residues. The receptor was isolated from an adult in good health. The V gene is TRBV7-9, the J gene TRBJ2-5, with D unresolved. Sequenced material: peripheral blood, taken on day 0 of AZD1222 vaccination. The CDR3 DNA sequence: TGTGCCAGCAGCTTAGTCAGATGGACGGTCCAAGAGACCCAGTACTTC. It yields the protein CASSLVRWTVQETQYF.